This is a list of T cell receptor beta chains from one sample in a study of blood T cell repertoires in COVID-19. TCRdb's table, derived via immunoSEQ multiplex PCR, lists solely in-frame clones and lacks some. This table has over 200,000 clones, 82% appearing once. Sequencing was performed on peripheral blood. All receptors derive from a woman in her forties with acute or convalescent COVID-19. Both conserved end residues are part of each CDR3. The order of the fields is J gene, clone size, V gene, D gene, CDR3 DNA, CDR3 protein. D genes are given only for firm matches. Clone size appears in some rows only: once, few, many, or a class for an expanded clone.

J gene: TRBJ2-7
clone size: NA
V gene: TRBV19
D gene: NA
CDR3 DNA: TGTGCCAGTACCACAACGGGGCAGGGGCCTAAACAGCAGTACTTC
CDR3 protein: CASTTTGQGPKQQYF

J gene: TRBJ1-2
clone size: few
V gene: TRBV5-8
D gene: TRBD1
CDR3 DNA: TGTGCCAGCAGCTTGACAGGGGTCCTTCTCTATGGCTACACCTTC
CDR3 protein: CASSLTGVLLYGYTF

J gene: TRBJ2-1
clone size: NA
V gene: TRBV12-3/TRBV12-4
D gene: NA
CDR3 DNA: TGTGCCAGCAGTGTTAGCGGCAATGAGCAGTTCTTC
CDR3 protein: CASSVSGNEQFF

J gene: TRBJ1-5
clone size: once
V gene: TRBV14
D gene: NA
CDR3 DNA: TGTGCCAGCAGCCAAGCTAGTGGTCAGCCCCAGCATTTT
CDR3 protein: CASSQASGQPQHF

J gene: TRBJ1-4
clone size: NA
V gene: TRBV5-1
D gene: NA
CDR3 DNA: TGCGCCAGCAGCTTGGGGGACTCCCTTGAAAAACTGTTTTTT
CDR3 protein: CASSLGDSLEKLFF

J gene: TRBJ1-2
clone size: NA
V gene: TRBV27
D gene: NA
CDR3 DNA: TGTGCCAGCAGGGGGGCCGGGACGGCCTATGGCTACACCTTC
CDR3 protein: CASRGAGTAYGYTF

J gene: TRBJ2-3
clone size: NA
V gene: TRBV20-1
D gene: NA
CDR3 DNA: TGCAGTGCTAGTAGACTAGTAGAGGAGCTGATTGATACGCAGTATTTT
CDR3 protein: CSASRLVEELIDTQYF

J gene: TRBJ1-2
clone size: NA
V gene: TRBV6-6
D gene: NA
CDR3 DNA: TGTGCCAGCACCTCACAGGGCTTCGGGGGCTACACCTTC
CDR3 protein: CASTSQGFGGYTF

J gene: TRBJ1-1
clone size: NA
V gene: TRBV19
D gene: NA
CDR3 DNA: TGTGCCAGTAGTAGGGGGAACGGGGGGAAAGCTTTCTTT
CDR3 protein: CASSRGNGGKAFF

J gene: TRBJ1-2
clone size: NA
V gene: TRBV19
D gene: NA
CDR3 DNA: TGTGCCAGTAGTACGCGGACTCCTTATGGCTACACCTTC
CDR3 protein: CASSTRTPYGYTF

J gene: TRBJ2-5
clone size: NA
V gene: TRBV7-2
D gene: NA
CDR3 DNA: TGTGCCAGCAGCCCCAACATGAGGGGGTACCAAGAGACCCAGTACTTC
CDR3 protein: CASSPNMRGYQETQYF

J gene: TRBJ2-7
clone size: NA
V gene: TRBV7-6
D gene: TRBD1
CDR3 DNA: TGTGCCAGCAGCATCGGGACAGGCTCCTACGAGCAGTACTTC
CDR3 protein: CASSIGTGSYEQYF

J gene: TRBJ2-1
clone size: NA
V gene: TRBV7-2
D gene: NA
CDR3 DNA: TGTGCCAGCAGCTTAGGACTATTAAATGAGCAGTTCTTC
CDR3 protein: CASSLGLLNEQFF

J gene: TRBJ1-1
clone size: few
V gene: TRBV5-5
D gene: TRBD1
CDR3 DNA: TGTGCCAGCAGCTTGAGGGACAGTCTACTCGGTGAAGCTTTCTTT
CDR3 protein: CASSLRDSLLGEAFF

J gene: TRBJ1-2
clone size: NA
V gene: TRBV7-2
D gene: TRBD1
CDR3 DNA: TGTGCCAGCAGCCCCCATAGGACAGGCGGATCTGGCTACACCTTC
CDR3 protein: CASSPHRTGGSGYTF

J gene: TRBJ2-3
clone size: once
V gene: TRBV4-3
D gene: TRBD2
CDR3 DNA: TGCGCCAGCAGTCGTAAACTAGCCGGCGGGGGAGATACGCAGTATTTT
CDR3 protein: CASSRKLAGGGDTQYF

J gene: TRBJ1-2
clone size: NA
V gene: TRBV27
D gene: NA
CDR3 DNA: TGTGCCAGCAGTTTATCGGGGGGGAGATACTATGGCTACACCTTC
CDR3 protein: CASSLSGGRYYGYTF

J gene: TRBJ2-3
clone size: NA
V gene: TRBV7-2
D gene: TRBD2
CDR3 DNA: TGTGCCAGCAGCGAGAGGTGGGGGGGAGATAGCACAGATACGCAGTATTTT
CDR3 protein: CASSERWGGDSTDTQYF

J gene: TRBJ2-7
clone size: NA
V gene: TRBV18
D gene: TRBD1
CDR3 DNA: TGTGCCAGCTCAGCCCGGGACAGGCCCTCCTACGAGCAGTACTTC
CDR3 protein: CASSARDRPSYEQYF

J gene: TRBJ1-1
clone size: NA
V gene: TRBV7-2
D gene: TRBD1
CDR3 DNA: TGTGCCAGCAGCTTTCGGCAGGGGGCAACTGAAGCTTTCTTT
CDR3 protein: CASSFRQGATEAFF

J gene: TRBJ1-2
clone size: NA
V gene: TRBV14
D gene: NA
CDR3 DNA: TGTGCCAGCAGCCAAGATACAGGCCGCTATGGCTACACCTTC
CDR3 protein: CASSQDTGRYGYTF

J gene: TRBJ2-2
clone size: NA
V gene: TRBV27
D gene: NA
CDR3 DNA: TGTGCCAGCAGATCTCCTAAGCCAGGGGCCACCGGGGAGCTGTTTTTT
CDR3 protein: CASRSPKPGATGELFF

J gene: TRBJ2-3
clone size: NA
V gene: TRBV5-1
D gene: NA
CDR3 DNA: TGCGCCAGCAGCTTCGCAGGGATGCAAGATACGCAGTATTTT
CDR3 protein: CASSFAGMQDTQYF